Detailed here is one T cell receptor beta chain. The antigen remains unidentified. Generated by immunoSEQ multiplex PCR, the TCRdb table keeps only in-frame clones and is missing some. The top ten hold approximately 12% of the sample, which has some 120,000 clones, about 89% seen once. The sample comes from a study of T cell responses to AZD1222 COVID-19 vaccine. Notes on the study in general: Baseline testing showed seropositivity in only five to seven AZD1222 recipients.

Trimming shortened V by 3 bases and J by 3 bases, and 6 bases separated the two germline ends. Germline CDR1 is MNHNS and CDR2 is SASEGT. The CDR3 contains 12 residues. The V and J genes are TRBV6-1 and TRBJ2-7; D ambiguous. The sequences come from peripheral blood, collected on day 0 of MenACWY control vaccination. This TCR was sampled from an adult in good health. Written as DNA, the CDR3 is TGTGCCAGCAGTGACACCATCTACGAGCAGTACTTC. Translating it yields CASSDTIYEQYF.